This is a list of T cell receptor beta chains from one sample in a study of shared clonotypes between healthy human individuals. Only in-frame clones appear in the TCRdb table, and some are missing; sequencing was by immunoSEQ multiplex PCR. The sample has over 400,000 clones, roughly 95% seen once. Sequencing was done on a sample of naive CD4+ T cells sorted from blood. The receptor source for this set is a woman in her thirties in good health. Each CDR3 is given with its conserved first and last residue. The order of the fields is clone size, D gene, V gene, J gene, CDR3 protein, CDR3 DNA. A D gene is named only where the DNA matches it firmly. Only part of the rows carry a size: once, few, many, or a class if the clone is expanded.

abundance: once; d_gene: NA; v_gene: TRBV15; j_gene: TRBJ1-5; CDR3aa: CATSRPTRSNQPQHF; CDR3nt: TGTGCCACCAGCAGGCCTACCAGGAGCAATCAGCCCCAGCATTTT
abundance: NA; d_gene: TRBD1; v_gene: TRBV6-1; j_gene: TRBJ1-2; CDR3aa: CASSAGQIYGYTF; CDR3nt: TGTGCCAGCAGTGCGGGACAGATCTATGGCTACACCTTC
abundance: once; d_gene: NA; v_gene: TRBV19; j_gene: TRBJ2-3; CDR3aa: CASSIHLMGDTQYF; CDR3nt: TGTGCCAGTAGTATACATCTTATGGGAGATACGCAGTATTTT
abundance: NA; d_gene: NA; v_gene: TRBV9; j_gene: TRBJ1-3; CDR3aa: CASSVGEIRSGNTIYF; CDR3nt: TGTGCCAGCAGCGTAGGAGAGATACGCTCTGGAAACACCATATATTTT
abundance: NA; d_gene: NA; v_gene: TRBV10-3; j_gene: TRBJ2-3; CDR3aa: CAIRLGGGNTQYF; CDR3nt: TGTGCCATCCGCCTCGGGGGTGGGAATACGCAGTATTTT
abundance: NA; d_gene: NA; v_gene: TRBV18; j_gene: TRBJ2-5; CDR3aa: CASSPGRIQETQYF; CDR3nt: TGTGCCAGCTCACCGGGACGGATCCAAGAGACCCAGTACTTC
abundance: NA; d_gene: NA; v_gene: TRBV6-6; j_gene: TRBJ1-1; CDR3aa: CASSYSMNTEAFF; CDR3nt: TGTGCCAGCAGTTACTCGATGAACACTGAAGCTTTCTTT
abundance: NA; d_gene: TRBD1; v_gene: TRBV5-1; j_gene: TRBJ2-2; CDR3aa: CASSMTRDSSNTGELFF; CDR3nt: TGCGCCAGCAGCATGACCCGGGACAGCTCGAACACCGGGGAGCTGTTTTTT
abundance: NA; d_gene: TRBD1; v_gene: TRBV28; j_gene: TRBJ1-5; CDR3aa: CASKTGGTDNQPQHF; CDR3nt: TGTGCCAGCAAAACAGGGGGGACAGACAATCAGCCCCAGCATTTT
abundance: NA; d_gene: TRBD1; v_gene: TRBV5-1; j_gene: TRBJ1-1; CDR3aa: CASSLDGQVEAFF; CDR3nt: TGCGCCAGCAGCTTGGATGGACAGGTTGAAGCTTTCTTT
abundance: NA; d_gene: NA; v_gene: TRBV7-9; j_gene: TRBJ2-3; CDR3aa: CASSLISGNTDTQYF; CDR3nt: TGTGCCAGCAGCTTAATCAGCGGCAACACAGATACGCAGTATTTT
abundance: NA; d_gene: TRBD1; v_gene: TRBV29-1; j_gene: TRBJ2-1; CDR3aa: CSVGTGAYNEQFF; CDR3nt: TGCAGCGTTGGTACAGGGGCTTACAATGAGCAGTTCTTC
abundance: once; d_gene: NA; v_gene: TRBV7-2; j_gene: TRBJ1-2; CDR3aa: CASSLPGIYGYTF; CDR3nt: TGTGCCAGCAGCTTACCCGGGATCTATGGCTACACCTTC
abundance: NA; d_gene: TRBD2; v_gene: TRBV5-5; j_gene: TRBJ2-7; CDR3aa: CASSLGGTSVYEQYF; CDR3nt: TGTGCCAGCAGCTTGGGCGGGACTAGCGTATACGAGCAGTACTTC
abundance: NA; d_gene: NA; v_gene: TRBV5-8; j_gene: TRBJ1-5; CDR3aa: CASSPGPNQPQHF; CDR3nt: TGTGCCAGCAGCCCAGGGCCCAATCAGCCCCAGCATTTT
abundance: NA; d_gene: TRBD2; v_gene: TRBV5-1; j_gene: TRBJ2-1; CDR3aa: CASSFGREVYYNEQFF; CDR3nt: TGCGCCAGCAGCTTCGGGCGGGAGGTATACTACAATGAGCAGTTCTTC
abundance: NA; d_gene: NA; v_gene: TRBV5-1; j_gene: TRBJ2-5; CDR3aa: CASSLGPQRRGKTQYF; CDR3nt: TGCGCCAGCAGCTTGGGGCCGCAGCGACGGGGGAAGACCCAGTACTTC